These T cell receptor beta chains were read from a single sample in a study of tumor-infiltrating lymphocytes in localized non-small cell lung cancer. Sequenced by immunoSEQ multiplex PCR; TCRdb stores in-frame clones only, minus some. This sample yields about 15,000 clones, of which approximately 80% are seen a single time; about 6.4% belongs to the top ten. The sequencing input was lung tumor tissue. Source of these receptors: a human donor with non-small cell lung cancer. Each CDR3 is given with its conserved first and last residue. The order of the fields is D gene, V gene, clone size, J gene, CDR3 protein, CDR3 DNA. D genes are given only for firm matches. Size is stated for part of the rows, as once, few or many counts, or as a class when the clone is expanded.

-	TRBV30	-	TRBJ2-7	CAWKPTSSYEQYF	TGTGCCTGGAAGCCCACATCCTCCTACGAGCAGTACTTC
-	TRBV30	-	TRBJ2-1	CAWSVGHSSYNEQFF	TGTGCCTGGAGTGTGGGTCATAGCTCCTACAATGAGCAGTTCTTC
-	TRBV30	-	TRBJ1-3	CAWSVGGTSGNTIYF	TGTGCCTGGAGTGTAGGAGGGACCTCTGGAAACACCATATATTTT
TRBD1	TRBV27	-	TRBJ1-4	CASSLTTGGEKLFF	TGTGCCAGCAGTTTAACGACAGGGGGTGAAAAACTGTTTTTT
-	TRBV18	-	TRBJ2-5	CASSPDVWEETQYF	TGTGCCAGCTCACCAGACGTGTGGGAAGAGACCCAGTACTTC
TRBD1	TRBV4-2	-	TRBJ1-4	CASSQAGQGSEKLFF	TGTGCCAGCAGCCAAGCGGGACAGGGAAGCGAAAAACTGTTTTTT
-	TRBV12-5	-	TRBJ2-7	CASGLTRREQYF	TGTGCTAGTGGTTTGACCCGGCGCGAGCAGTACTTC
TRBD2	TRBV6-1	-	TRBJ2-5	CASSEPIAGAGETQYF	TGTGCCAGCAGTGAACCAATAGCGGGAGCGGGAGAGACCCAGTACTTC
-	TRBV20-1	few	TRBJ2-1	CSASPHNEQFF	TGCAGTGCTAGCCCTCACAATGAGCAGTTCTTC
-	TRBV19	-	TRBJ1-2	CASTLPALPNYGYTF	TGTGCCAGTACTTTACCCGCGCTCCCTAACTATGGCTACACCTTC
-	TRBV14	-	TRBJ2-5	CASSQDRKTQYF	TGTGCCAGCAGCCAAGATCGAAAGACCCAGTACTTC
-	TRBV5-1	-	TRBJ1-2	CASSLGLGVAEGYTF	TGCGCCAGCAGCTTGGGGCTGGGTGTCGCGGAAGGCTACACCTTC
-	TRBV4-1	-	TRBJ1-1	CASSQRLRAIEAFF	TGCGCCAGCAGCCAAAGATTAAGGGCCATAGAAGCTTTCTTT
-	TRBV9	-	TRBJ1-1	CASSPMVEAIAEAFF	TGTGCCAGCAGCCCCATGGTAGAGGCCATCGCTGAAGCTTTCTTT
-	TRBV10-3	-	TRBJ2-1	CAIRVTGTDTHNEQFF	TGTGCCATCAGGGTCACCGGGACGGATACTCACAATGAGCAGTTCTTC
-	TRBV12-5	-	TRBJ2-1	CASGLSWNEQFF	TGTGCTAGTGGTTTGAGTTGGAATGAGCAGTTCTTC
-	TRBV2	-	TRBJ2-1	CASRGSTSSYNEQFF	TGTGCCAGCAGGGGAAGCACGAGCTCCTACAATGAGCAGTTCTTC
-	TRBV18	-	TRBJ2-3	CASSPPGGGSTDTQYF	TGTGCCAGCTCACCACCGGGCGGTGGTAGCACAGATACGCAGTATTTT
TRBD2	TRBV9	-	TRBJ2-1	CASSVAEGGLAIYNEQFF	TGTGCCAGCAGCGTAGCGGAGGGGGGACTAGCGATCTACAATGAGCAGTTCTTC
-	TRBV18	-	TRBJ1-1	CASSPIKDTEAFF	TGTGCCAGCTCACCAATTAAAGACACTGAAGCTTTCTTT
-	TRBV6-5	-	TRBJ1-1	CATLWGSGASGEAFF	TGTGCCACCCTTTGGGGTTCAGGGGCCTCGGGTGAAGCTTTCTTT
-	TRBV5-1	-	TRBJ2-3	CASNPGAGAMGTDTQYF	TGCGCCAGCAACCCGGGCGCGGGGGCGATGGGCACAGATACGCAGTATTTT